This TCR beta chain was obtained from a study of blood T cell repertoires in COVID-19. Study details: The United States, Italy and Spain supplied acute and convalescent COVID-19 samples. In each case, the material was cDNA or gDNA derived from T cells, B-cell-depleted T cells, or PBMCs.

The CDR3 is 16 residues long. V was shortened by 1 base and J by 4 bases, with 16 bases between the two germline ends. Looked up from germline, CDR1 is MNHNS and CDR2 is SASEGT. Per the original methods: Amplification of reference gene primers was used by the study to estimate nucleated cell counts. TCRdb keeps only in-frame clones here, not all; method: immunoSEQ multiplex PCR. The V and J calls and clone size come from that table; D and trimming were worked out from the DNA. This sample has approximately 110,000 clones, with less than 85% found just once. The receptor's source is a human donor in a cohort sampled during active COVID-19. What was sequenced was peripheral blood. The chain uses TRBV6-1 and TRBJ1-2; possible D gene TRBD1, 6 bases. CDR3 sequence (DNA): TGTGCCAGCAGTGAAGTCCTCGGGGGGCAAGGCTATGGCTACACCTTC. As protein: CASSEVLGGQGYGYTF.